This record looks at one T cell receptor beta chain sequence and its context. The sample originates from a study of blood T cell repertoires in COVID-19. Study overall: Spain, Italy and the United States supplied samples that represented acute and convalescent COVID-19. From T cells, B-cell-depleted T cells, or PBMCs came the material, which was cDNA or gDNA.

Original processing notes: The assay estimated nucleated cells by amplifying reference gene primers. The repertoire was sequenced with immunoSEQ multiplex PCR; TCRdb's copy has only in-frame clones and lacks some. For V, J and clone size, that table is used; D and trimming come from the DNA. The table records fewer than 300,000 clones, over 75% of them present only once. J was trimmed by 9 bases and V by 5 bases; bases with no gene match: 6. CDR1 is MRHNA and CDR2 is SNTAGT in the germline V gene. This CDR3 has 13 residues. Sequencing input: peripheral blood. This TCR derives from a woman in her fifties or sixties with acute or convalescent COVID-19. V and J are TRBV6-4 and TRBJ2-1; 8 nucleotides agree with TRBD2. In DNA, the CDR3 is TGTGCCAGCAGTCCAGGGCTAGCGGGTGAGCAGTTCTTC. Its translation is CASSPGLAGEQFF.